The rows below give T cell receptor beta chains drawn from one sample of a study of T cell repertoires in ileal Crohn's disease. This table comes from immunoSEQ multiplex PCR, and its TCRdb copy is limited to in-frame clones, with some not included. Among about 7,800 clones listed, roughly 85% were seen once. The specimen sequenced was ileal tissue. These receptors originate from an adult with Crohn's disease. The CDR3 runs from the conserved cysteine through the conserved F or W. The D gene is left open where the match is weak. The size of a clone is reported for some rows only, either as once, few or many, or as a class for expanded clones.

once TRBJ2-7 . TRBV5-4 CASSRLTRSTYEQYF TGTGCCAGCAGCCGACTGACTCGAAGTACCTACGAGCAGTACTTC
. TRBJ2-1 TRBD2 TRBV7-2 CASSSRTSGYNEQFF TGTGCCAGCAGCTCGCGGACTAGCGGGTACAATGAGCAGTTCTTC
. TRBJ2-7 TRBD2 TRBV5-6 CASSLSRLAGDSYEQYF TGTGCCAGCAGCTTATCCCGACTAGCGGGAGATAGTTACGAGCAGTACTTC
once TRBJ2-2 TRBD2 TRBV2 CASTRLAGGLDGELFF TGTGCCAGCACCCGACTAGCGGGGGGGCTTGACGGGGAGCTGTTTTTT
. TRBJ2-7 . TRBV7-8 CASSLGGTYEQYF TGTGCCAGCAGCTTGGGAGGAACCTACGAGCAGTACTTC
. TRBJ2-1 . TRBV29-1 CSVREGPYNEQFF TGCAGCGTTCGAGAAGGGCCCTACAATGAGCAGTTCTTC
. TRBJ2-3 . TRBV7-9 CASSPRSDTQYF TGTGCCAGCAGCCCGAGGTCAGATACGCAGTATTTT
once TRBJ2-3 . TRBV5-1 CASSEGASREADTQYF TGCGCCAGCAGCGAAGGGGCCTCGAGGGAGGCAGATACGCAGTATTTT
once TRBJ2-3 . TRBV5-8 CASSFMSQGRDTQYF TGTGCCAGCAGCTTTATGAGCCAGGGGAGAGATACGCAGTATTTT
. TRBJ1-1 . TRBV5-1 CASSFSSGGDTEAFF TGCGCCAGCAGCTTCTCGTCGGGGGGCGATACTGAAGCTTTCTTT
once TRBJ1-5 TRBD1 TRBV28 CASSPGGDRDQPQHF TGTGCCAGCAGCCCTGGAGGGGACAGGGATCAGCCCCAGCATTTT
. TRBJ2-7 TRBD1 TRBV28 CASSFSPGQYSYEQYF TGTGCCAGCAGCTTTTCCCCGGGACAGTACTCCTACGAGCAGTACTTC
large TRBJ2-5 TRBD2 TRBV4-2 CASSQASGPQETQYF TGTGCCAGCAGCCAAGCTAGCGGACCCCAAGAGACCCAGTACTTC
large TRBJ2-1 . TRBV6-6 CASETSNYNNEQFF TGTGCCAGTGAAACTAGCAACTATAACAATGAGCAGTTCTTC
. TRBJ2-7 . TRBV19 CASSTRTGSYEQYF TGTGCCAGTAGTACCCGAACAGGTTCCTACGAGCAGTACTTC
few TRBJ1-5 . TRBV19 CASTTQGEGPQPQHF TGTGCCAGTACCACTCAGGGTGAAGGGCCTCAGCCCCAGCATTTT
. TRBJ2-7 . TRBV5-1 CASGLGRPYEQYF TGCGCCAGCGGGCTCGGGCGGCCTTACGAGCAGTACTTC
few TRBJ1-6 . TRBV6-1 CASRTETTWNSPLHF TGTGCCAGCAGGACCGAGACTACGTGGAATTCACCCCTCCACTTT
. TRBJ2-1 . TRBV20-1 CSARLGNEQFF TGCAGTGCTAGGCTAGGCAATGAGCAGTTCTTC
. TRBJ2-7 . TRBV27 CASSPIGMGSSEQYF TGTGCCAGCAGTCCCATCGGGATGGGTAGTTCCGAGCAGTACTTC
. TRBJ2-1 TRBD1 TRBV5-1 CASSLDGTVVYNEQFF TGCGCCAGCAGCTTGGACGGGACAGTAGTTTACAATGAGCAGTTCTTC
. TRBJ2-6 . TRBV2 CASTQATGANVLTF TGTGCCAGCACCCAGGCTACTGGGGCCAACGTCCTGACTTTC